The T cell receptor beta chain described here comes from a study of early T cells in non-severe SARS-CoV-2 infection. Background on the study: Sequenced bulk RNA came from whole blood that was unsorted, and chains were unpaired.

Unique molecular identifiers (one per individual cDNA molecule) were attached. TCRdb re-called the 5' RACE reads through MiXCR, storing one row per CDR3 protein. Found here are more than 95,000 distinct CDR3 sequences, 16% of them singletons; the top ten hold roughly 1.3%. The CDR3 runs 12 residues. V was clipped by 8 bases and J by 4 bases, with 14 bases between them. Germline loops: CDR1 SQVTM, CDR2 ANQGSEA. This clonotype has a handful of counts. What it recognizes is unknown. Study-wide points: VDJdb matching skewed toward anti-spike CD8 responses, missing private and CD4 specificities.

This chain joins TRBV29-1 and TRBJ1-1; TRBD1 is a possible D gene (5 bases). Sequenced sample: whole blood. This clonotype was sampled from an adult who was a healthcare worker with PCR-confirmed SARS-CoV-2 infection or an uninfected control (not recorded which). The CDR3 coding sequence is TGCAGCTCGGGATCAGGGACCACTGAAGCTTTCTTT. Translated: CSSGSGTTEAFF.